The rows below give T cell receptor beta chains drawn from one sample of a study of cytomegalovirus exposure and HLA in healthy donors. The data were produced by immunoSEQ multiplex PCR, yet TCRdb's version contains in-frame clones alone and is incomplete. The table records around 180,000 clones, 70% to 85% of them present only once. The sequencing sample was made of PBMCs. The receptor set was obtained from a woman between 40 and 50 years old in good health and CMV-seronegative. CDR3s include the opening cysteine and the closing phenylalanine or tryptophan. D genes are given only for firm matches. Clone size, where shown, is once, few, many, or a class for clones that have expanded.

>.|TRBJ1-1|.|TRBV5-6
TGTGCCAGCAGCAGACCGGGGAGTACTGAAGCTTTCTTT
CASSRPGSTEAFF
>once|TRBJ1-6|.|TRBV5-4
TGTGCCAGCAGCCGCTCGAGGTTGGATAATTCACCCCTCCACTTT
CASSRSRLDNSPLHF
>few|TRBJ2-7|.|TRBV10-1
TGCGCCAGGGGGCCCCCTAGTGTGGACGAGCAGTACTTC
CARGPPSVDEQYF
>.|TRBJ1-2|.|TRBV5-6
TGTGCCAGCAGCTTCCGGGGGGGACGGAGCTATGGCTACACCTTC
CASSFRGGRSYGYTF
>.|TRBJ2-7|.|TRBV7-6
TGTGCCAGCAGCTTAGGATCGGCGGGTTCCTACGAGCAGTACTTC
CASSLGSAGSYEQYF
>.|TRBJ2-1|.|TRBV6-6
TGTGCCAGCAGTTACGGGCACTACAATGAGCAGTTCTTC
CASSYGHYNEQFF
>.|TRBJ2-3|TRBD2|TRBV7-2
TGTGCCAGCAGCACTCCCCTTTTAGCGGGGGGGCCAGGTACGCAGTATTTT
CASSTPLLAGGPGTQYF
>.|TRBJ1-2|.|TRBV11-2
TGTGCCAGCAGCTTAGATCGCCAGGCGAGCGGCTACACCTTC
CASSLDRQASGYTF
>.|TRBJ2-1|TRBD1|TRBV7-9
TGTGCCAGCAGCTTAGGAGACAGGGGCCGCTACAATGAGCAGTTCTTC
CASSLGDRGRYNEQFF
>.|TRBJ1-2|TRBD1|TRBV7-9
TGTGCCAGCAGCCCGGACAGGGGCTCTAACTATGGCTACACCTTC
CASSPDRGSNYGYTF
>.|TRBJ1-5|.|TRBV6-1
TGTGCCAGCGACCGGCACTATAGCAATCAGCCCCAGCATTTT
CASDRHYSNQPQHF
>.|TRBJ2-7|TRBD1|TRBV7-9
TGTGCCAGCAGCCTACCCCCGGGACAGGGTTACGAGCAGTACTTC
CASSLPPGQGYEQYF
>.|TRBJ2-3|TRBD2|TRBV28
TGTGCCAGCAGGGAGGGGGGCAGCGGGAGGCCACATACGCAGTATTTT
CASREGGSGRPHTQYF
>.|TRBJ1-4|TRBD1|TRBV6-5
TGTGCCAGCAGTCACACAGGGGGCGTTGAAAAACTGTTTTTT
CASSHTGGVEKLFF
>.|TRBJ2-7|.|TRBV13
TGTGCCAGCAGCTTAGCCCCAGGGTACGAGCAGTACTTC
CASSLAPGYEQYF
>.|TRBJ2-3|.|TRBV7-9
TGTGCCAGCAGCTTTCCGGGGGTGGCGCGCAGCACAGATACGCAGTATTTT
CASSFPGVARSTDTQYF
>.|TRBJ2-7|TRBD1|TRBV5-1
TGCGCCAGCAGCTTAGCGTCAACCGGGACAGGCTCCTACGAGCAGTACTTC
CASSLASTGTGSYEQYF
>.|TRBJ1-6|.|TRBV2
TGTGCCAGCACCCGAGAACGGGGGGACTCACCCCTCCACTTT
CASTRERGDSPLHF
>.|TRBJ2-2|TRBD2|TRBV5-4
TGTGCCAGCACCCCAGCGGGAGGGCCGAACGGGGAGCTGTTTTTT
CASTPAGGPNGELFF
>few|TRBJ1-1|.|TRBV5-6
TGTGCCAGCAGCTCAGGGGTAGGGGAGGGAGCTTTCTTT
CASSSGVGEGAFF
>once|TRBJ2-7|TRBD2|TRBV5-1
TGCGCCAGCAGTCCCGGGGGGGGAGAGGGACGCGAGCAGTACTTC
CASSPGGGEGREQYF
>.|TRBJ1-5|TRBD1|TRBV27
TGTGCCAGCAGTTCTCGGACAGGGAGTTTCAATCAGCCCCAGCATTTT
CASSSRTGSFNQPQHF
>.|TRBJ1-2|TRBD1|TRBV6-4
TGTGCCAGCAGTCTAGACGGACAGGGGTATGGCTACACCTTC
CASSLDGQGYGYTF
>.|TRBJ2-7|TRBD2|TRBV15
TGTGCCACCAGGGGAGGGGCGGTGAGGGAGCAGTACTTC
CATRGGAVREQYF
>.|TRBJ2-7|.|TRBV28
TGTGCCAGCAGTTCACCGCTGGCCTGGGAGCAGTACTTC
CASSSPLAWEQYF
>.|TRBJ2-3|TRBD2|TRBV5-1
TGCGCCAGCAGCCGGGGGGGTCCAGATACGCAGTATTTT
CASSRGGPDTQYF